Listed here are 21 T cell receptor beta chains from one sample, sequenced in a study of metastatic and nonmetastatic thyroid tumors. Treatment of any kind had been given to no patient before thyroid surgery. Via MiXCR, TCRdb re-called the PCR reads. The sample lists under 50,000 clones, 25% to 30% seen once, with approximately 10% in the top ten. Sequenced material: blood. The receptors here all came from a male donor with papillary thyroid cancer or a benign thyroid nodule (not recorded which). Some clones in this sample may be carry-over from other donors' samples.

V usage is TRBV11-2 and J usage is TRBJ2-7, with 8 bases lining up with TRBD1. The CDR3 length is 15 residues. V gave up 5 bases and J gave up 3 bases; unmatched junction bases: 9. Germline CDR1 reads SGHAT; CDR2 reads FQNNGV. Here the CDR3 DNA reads TGTGCCAGCAGCAGAGGGACAGGCGGCAACTACGAGCAGTACTTC. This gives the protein CASSRGTGGNYEQYF.

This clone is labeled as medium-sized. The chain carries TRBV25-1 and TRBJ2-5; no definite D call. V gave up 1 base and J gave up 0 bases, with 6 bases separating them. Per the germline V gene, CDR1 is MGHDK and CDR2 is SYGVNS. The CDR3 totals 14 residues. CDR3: CASSEWTNQETQYF. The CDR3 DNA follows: TGTGCCAGCAGTGAATGGACGAACCAAGAGACCCAGTACTTC.

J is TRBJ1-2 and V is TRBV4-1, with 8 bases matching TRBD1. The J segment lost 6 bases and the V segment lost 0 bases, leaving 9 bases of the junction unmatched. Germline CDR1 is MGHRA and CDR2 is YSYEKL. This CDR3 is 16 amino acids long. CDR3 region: CASSQEGVRQGHGYTF. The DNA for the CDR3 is TGCGCCAGCAGCCAAGAGGGGGTACGACAGGGGCATGGCTACACCTTC.

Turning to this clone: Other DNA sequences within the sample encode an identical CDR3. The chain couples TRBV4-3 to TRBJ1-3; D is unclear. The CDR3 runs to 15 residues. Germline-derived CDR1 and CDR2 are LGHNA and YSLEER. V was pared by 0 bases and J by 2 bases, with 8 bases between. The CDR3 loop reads CASSQDGVPGNTIYF. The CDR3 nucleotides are TGCGCCAGCAGCCAAGACGGGGTACCTGGAAACACCATATATTTT.

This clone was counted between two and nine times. The chain's CDR3 is CATKKGTEAFF. CDR3 in DNA: TGTGCCACAAAGAAAGGTACTGAAGCTTTCTTT. The rearrangement uses TRBV6-1 and TRBJ1-1; D is uncertain. The CDR3 covers 11 residues. Germline CDR1 and CDR2: MNHNS and SASEGT. V shed 10 bases and J shed 5 bases, with 11 bases lying between them.

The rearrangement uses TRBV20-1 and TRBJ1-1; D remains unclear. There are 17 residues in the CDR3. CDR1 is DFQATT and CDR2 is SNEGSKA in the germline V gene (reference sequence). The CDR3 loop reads CSGLGFFLPGATTEAFF. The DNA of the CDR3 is TGCAGCGGACTGGGGTTCTTTCTCCCTGGCGCAACTACTGAAGCTTTCTTT.

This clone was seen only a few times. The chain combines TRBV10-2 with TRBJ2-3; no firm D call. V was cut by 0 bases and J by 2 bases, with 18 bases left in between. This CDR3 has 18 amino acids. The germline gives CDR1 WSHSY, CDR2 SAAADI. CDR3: CASSESKGGSWTTDTQYF. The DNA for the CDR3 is TGCGCCAGCAGTGAGTCGAAAGGTGGGTCGTGGACCACAGATACGCAGTATTTT.

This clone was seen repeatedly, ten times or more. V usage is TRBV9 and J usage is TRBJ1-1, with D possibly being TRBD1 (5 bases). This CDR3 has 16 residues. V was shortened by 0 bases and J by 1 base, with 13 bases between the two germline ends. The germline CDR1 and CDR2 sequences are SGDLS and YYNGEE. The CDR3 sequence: CASSVDPGGGNTEAFF. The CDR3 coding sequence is TGTGCCAGCAGCGTAGATCCTGGGGGAGGGAACACTGAAGCTTTCTTT. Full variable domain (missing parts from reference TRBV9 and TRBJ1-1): DSGVTQTPKHLITATGQRVTLRCSPRSGDLSVYWYQQSLDQGLQFLIQYYNGEERAKGNILERFSAQQFPDLHSELNLSSLELGDSALYFCASSVDPGGGNTEAFFGQGTRLTVV.

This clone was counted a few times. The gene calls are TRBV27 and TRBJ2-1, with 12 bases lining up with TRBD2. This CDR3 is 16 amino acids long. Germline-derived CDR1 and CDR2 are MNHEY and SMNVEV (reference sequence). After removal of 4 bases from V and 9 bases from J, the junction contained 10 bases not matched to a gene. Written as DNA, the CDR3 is TGTGCCAGCAGTTCCACCCGGACTAGCGGGAATGTTGAGCAGTTCTTC. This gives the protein CASSSTRTSGNVEQFF.

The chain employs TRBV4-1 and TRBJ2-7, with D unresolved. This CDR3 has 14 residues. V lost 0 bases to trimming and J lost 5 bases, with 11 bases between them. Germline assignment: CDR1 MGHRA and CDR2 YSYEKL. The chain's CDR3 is CASSQESATDEQYF. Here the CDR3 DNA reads TGCGCCAGCAGCCAAGAGAGCGCGACCGACGAGCAGTACTTC.

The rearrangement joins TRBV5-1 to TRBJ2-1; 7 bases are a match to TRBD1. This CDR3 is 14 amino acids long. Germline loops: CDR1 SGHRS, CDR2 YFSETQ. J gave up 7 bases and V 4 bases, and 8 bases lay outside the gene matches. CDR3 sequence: CASSRADRVNEQFF. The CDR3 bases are TGCGCCAGCAGCAGAGCCGACAGGGTAAATGAGCAGTTCTTC.

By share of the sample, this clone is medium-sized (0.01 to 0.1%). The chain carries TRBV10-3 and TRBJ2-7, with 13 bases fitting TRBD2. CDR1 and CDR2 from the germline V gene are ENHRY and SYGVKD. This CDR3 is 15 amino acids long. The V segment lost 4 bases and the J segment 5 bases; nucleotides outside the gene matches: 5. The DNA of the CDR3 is TGTGCCATCAGTGTACTAGCGGGAGGGCCGAACGAGCAGTACTTC. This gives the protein CAISVLAGGPNEQYF.

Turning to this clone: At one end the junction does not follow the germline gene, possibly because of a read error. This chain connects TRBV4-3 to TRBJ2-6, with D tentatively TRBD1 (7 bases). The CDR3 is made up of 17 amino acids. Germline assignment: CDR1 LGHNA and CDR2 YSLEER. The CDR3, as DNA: TGCGCCAGCAGCCAAGCAGGGGGGCGCTCTGGGACCAACGTCCTGACTTTC. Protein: CASSQAGGRSGTNVLTF.

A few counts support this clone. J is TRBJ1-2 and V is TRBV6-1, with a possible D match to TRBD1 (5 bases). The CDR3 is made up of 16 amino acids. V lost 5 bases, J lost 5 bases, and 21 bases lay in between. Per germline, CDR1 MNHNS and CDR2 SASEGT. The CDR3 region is CASSIGTPQEGYGYTF. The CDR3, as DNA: TGTGCCAGCAGTATAGGGACCCCGCAAGAGGGGTATGGCTACACCTTC.

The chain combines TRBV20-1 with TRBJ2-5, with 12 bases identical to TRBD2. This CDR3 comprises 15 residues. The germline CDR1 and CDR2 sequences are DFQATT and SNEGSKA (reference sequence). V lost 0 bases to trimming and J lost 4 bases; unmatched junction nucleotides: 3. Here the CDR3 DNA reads TGCAGTGCTAGAGACGCTAGCGGGAGGGGAGAGACCCAGTACTTC. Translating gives CSARDASGRGETQYF.

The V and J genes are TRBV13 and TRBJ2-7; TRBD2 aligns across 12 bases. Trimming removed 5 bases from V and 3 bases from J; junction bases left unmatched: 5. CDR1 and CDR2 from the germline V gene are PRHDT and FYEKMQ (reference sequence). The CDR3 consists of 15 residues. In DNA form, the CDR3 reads TGTGCCAGCAGCCCTCGACTAGCGGGAGTCTACGAGCAGTACTTC. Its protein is CASSPRLAGVYEQYF.

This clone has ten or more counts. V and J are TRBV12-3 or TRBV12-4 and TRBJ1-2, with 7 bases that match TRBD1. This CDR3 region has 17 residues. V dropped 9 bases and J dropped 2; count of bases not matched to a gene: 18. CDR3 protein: CASPGSIPGQTNYGYTF. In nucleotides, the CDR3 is TGTGCCAGTCCCGGATCCATTCCGGGACAGACGAACTATGGCTACACCTTC.

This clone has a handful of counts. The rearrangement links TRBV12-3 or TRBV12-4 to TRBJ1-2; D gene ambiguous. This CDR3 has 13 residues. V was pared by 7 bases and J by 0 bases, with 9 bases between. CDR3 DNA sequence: TGTGCCAGCACTACCCGGGCTAACTATGGCTACACCTTC. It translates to CASTTRANYGYTF.

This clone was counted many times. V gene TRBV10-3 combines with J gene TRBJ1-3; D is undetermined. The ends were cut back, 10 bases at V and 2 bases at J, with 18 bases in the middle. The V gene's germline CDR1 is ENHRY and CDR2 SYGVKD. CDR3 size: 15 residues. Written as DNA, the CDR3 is TGTGCCACGTGGACGCCTTCAGGACCTGGAAACACCATATATTTT. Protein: CATWTPSGPGNTIYF.

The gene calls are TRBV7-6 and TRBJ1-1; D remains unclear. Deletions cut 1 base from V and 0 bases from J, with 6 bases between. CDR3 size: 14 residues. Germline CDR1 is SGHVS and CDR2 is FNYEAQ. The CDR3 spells CASSLGEMNTEAFF. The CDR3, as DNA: TGTGCCAGCAGCTTAGGTGAAATGAACACTGAAGCTTTCTTT.

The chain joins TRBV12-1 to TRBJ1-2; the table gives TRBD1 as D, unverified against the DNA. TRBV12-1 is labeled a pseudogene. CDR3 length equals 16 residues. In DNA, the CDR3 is TGTGCCAGCAGCCCAAGCAAGTCAACCCCCGAATATGGCTACACCTTC. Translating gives CASSPSKSTPEYGYTF.